This entry lists 29 T cell receptor beta chains sequenced from one sample in a study of shared clonotypes between healthy human individuals. The data were produced by immunoSEQ multiplex PCR, yet TCRdb's version contains in-frame clones alone and is incomplete. The sample has hundreds of thousands of clones; approximately 79% are singletons. The sequencing input was memory CD4+ T cells sorted from blood. As for subset: CD45RA-negative fraction. The origin of the receptors is a man younger than 40 in good health.

The chain has TRBV7-3 and TRBJ2-1; TRBD1 is a possible D gene (5 bases). Per the germline V gene, CDR1 is SGHTA and CDR2 is FQGTGA. V shed 4 bases and J shed 0 bases, with 10 bases lying between them. The CDR3 is 15 amino acids. For the CDR3, the DNA is TGTGCCAGCAGCTCAGACAGTAGCTCCTACAATGAGCAGTTCTTC. This codes for CASSSDSSSYNEQFF.

This rearrangement joins TRBV5-5 to TRBJ1-5; D unclear. This CDR3 region has 15 residues. In germline, CDR1 is SGHKS, CDR2 YYEKEE (reference sequence). The germline V and J ends were trimmed by 4 bases and 0 bases, with 11 bases remaining between them. In DNA, the CDR3 is TGTGCCAGCAGCCTGCAAGCGTATAGCAATCAGCCCCAGCATTTT. It translates to CASSLQAYSNQPQHF.

This clone has just a few counts. This rearrangement joins TRBV5-4 to TRBJ2-2; 9 bases align to TRBD2. Trimming at V came to 4 bases and at J to 2 bases, leaving 9 bases not matched to a gene. The CDR3 totals 17 residues. Germline CDR1 reads SGHNT; CDR2 reads YYREEE (reference sequence). The DNA for the CDR3 is TGTGCCAGCAGCCCTAGTACTAGCGGGTTAAACACCGGGGAGCTGTTTTTT. Translation gives CASSPSTSGLNTGELFF.

The chain combines TRBV18 with TRBJ1-2; 7 bases align to TRBD1. J was trimmed by 3 bases and V by 4 bases; bases with no gene match: 5. This CDR3 is 14 amino acids long. Germline assignment: CDR1 KGHSH and CDR2 LQKENI. CDR3 loop: CASSRDREDYGYTF. The CDR3 DNA follows: TGTGCCAGCTCACGCGACAGGGAAGACTATGGCTACACCTTC.

V gene TRBV7-2 combines with J gene TRBJ2-7, with 12 bases fitting TRBD2. Trimming cost V 4 bases and J 1 base; bases outside gene matches: 2. The CDR3 is 15 amino acids. CDR1 and CDR2 (germline): SGHTA, FQGNSA. The CDR3 here is CASSSTSGGSYEQYF. In DNA, the CDR3 is TGTGCCAGCAGCTCAACTAGCGGGGGGTCCTACGAGCAGTACTTC.

Comment on this clone: Other DNA sequences in the same sample also yield this CDR3. V gene TRBV10-3 combines with J gene TRBJ2-1, with a possible D match to TRBD1 (6 bases). Trimming cost V 0 bases and J 0 bases, with 6 bases left between them. Germline V CDR1 and CDR2: ENHRY, SYGVKD. The CDR3 spans 15 residues. The CDR3 DNA is TGTGCCATCAGTGAGTCAGGGGGCTCCTACAATGAGCAGTTCTTC. Protein: CAISESGGSYNEQFF.

The chain joins TRBV5-6 to TRBJ1-2, with D tentatively TRBD1 (5 bases). The germline CDR1 and CDR2 sequences are SGHDT and YYEEEE. With 3 bases removed from V and 2 bases from J, the gap between germline ends came to 17 bases. The CDR3 sequence is 16 residues long. The CDR3 nucleotides read TGTGCCAGCAGCTCGAAGACAGACCGCCGGAACTATGGCTACACCTTC. It translates to CASSSKTDRRNYGYTF.

V is TRBV5-6 and J is TRBJ2-4; possible D gene TRBD2, 5 bases. The CDR3 runs 11 residues. In germline, CDR1 is SGHDT, CDR2 YYEEEE. V lost 2 bases and J lost 15, with 12 bases in between. The CDR3 loop is CASSLEGLLYF. The CDR3, as DNA: TGTGCCAGCAGCTTAGAGGGCCTACTGTACTTC.

The chain carries TRBV19 and TRBJ2-3; 7 nucleotides line up with TRBD1. CDR1 is LNHDA, CDR2 SQIVND, per germline (reference sequence). This CDR3 has 16 amino acids. V dropped 3 bases and J dropped 6; count of bases not matched to a gene: 12. CDR3 nucleotides: TGTGCCAGTAGTATCCGCCGGACAGGCCGACTTGATACGCAGTATTTT. Amino acids: CASSIRRTGRLDTQYF.

CDR3 residues: CASSLGSGGFTEAFF. The CDR3 nucleotides read TGTGCCAGCAGCTTAGGGTCAGGGGGCTTCACTGAAGCTTTCTTT. This rearrangement joins TRBV7-9 to TRBJ1-1, with 8 positions matching TRBD1. The CDR3 has 15 residues. Germline assignment: CDR1 SEHNR and CDR2 FQNEAQ (reference sequence). V dropped 1 base and J dropped 4; count of bases not matched to a gene: 5.

The J gene is TRBJ2-1, the V gene TRBV7-2; 10 nucleotides agree with TRBD1. Germline CDR1 and CDR2: SGHTA and FQGNSA. V gave up 5 bases and J gave up 4 bases; unmatched junction bases: 8. The CDR3 consists of 16 residues. The CDR3 DNA reads as TGTGCCAGCAGCACCGCTCGGACAGGGGGTTACAATGAGCAGTTCTTC. Its translation is CASSTARTGGYNEQFF. Complete variable domain (other parts from reference TRBV7-2 and TRBJ2-1): GAGVSQSPSNKVTEKGKDVELRCDPISGHTALYWYRQSLGQGLEFLIYFQGNSAPDKSGLPSDRFSAERTGGSVSTLTIQRTQQEDSAVYLCASSTARTGGYNEQFFGPGTRLTVL.

J is TRBJ1-5 and V is TRBV7-2, with 8 bases fitting TRBD1. CDR3 length: 15 residues. CDR1 and CDR2 from the germline V gene are SGHTA and FQGNSA. The V and J ends lost 5 bases and 0 bases, in that order; junction bases with no gene match: 3. This CDR3 reads CASSPQGGSNQPQHF. The CDR3, as DNA: TGTGCCAGCAGCCCACAGGGGGGTAGCAATCAGCCCCAGCATTTT.

The count of this clone is one. The chain is built from TRBV5-6 and TRBJ2-5; 8 bases are shared with TRBD2. CDR1 and CDR2 (germline): SGHDT, YYEEEE. CDR3 length: 15 amino acids. Trimming cost V 1 base and J 5 bases; bases outside gene matches: 7. The CDR3 region has the DNA TGTGCCAGCAGCTTGCAGGGACTAGTTGCGGAGACCCAGTACTTC. This encodes CASSLQGLVAETQYF.

The gene calls are TRBV27 and TRBJ2-1; 7 nucleotides line up with TRBD2. The CDR3 totals 16 residues. The junction had 11 bases not matched to a gene; V was cut back by 2 bases and J by 7 bases. Germline V gene sequence: CDR1 MNHEY, CDR2 SMNVEV (reference sequence). The CDR3 spells CASSLRPPFGGNEQFF. The CDR3 DNA sequence: TGTGCCAGCAGTTTAAGGCCCCCCTTCGGGGGGAATGAGCAGTTCTTC.

This clone was counted once. The chain combines TRBV4-1 with TRBJ1-1; D is perhaps TRBD1 (6 bases). Looked up from germline, CDR1 is MGHRA and CDR2 is YSYEKL. V gave up 4 bases and J gave up 7 bases, with 13 bases separating them. CDR3 size: 13 residues. In nucleotides, the CDR3 is TGCGCCAGCAGCCCGATTTGGGGGCTTGAAGCTTTCTTT. Translation gives CASSPIWGLEAFF.

This clone has just one count. The gene calls are TRBV5-1 and TRBJ2-3; the match to TRBD2 covers 7 bases. V shed 6 bases, J shed 13 bases, and the junction held 11 bases outside the gene matches. Germline lookup yields CDR1 SGHRS and CDR2 YFSETQ. The CDR3 consists of 12 residues. Written as DNA, the CDR3 is TGCGCCAGCACCGACGGACTAGTTGGCAAGTATTTT. It translates to CASTDGLVGKYF.

The rearrangement uses TRBV28 and TRBJ1-1; tentatively, D is TRBD1 (5 bases). The CDR3 has 18 amino acids. The germline CDR1 and CDR2 sequences are MDHEN and SYDVKM. V lost 7 bases and J lost 0, with 24 bases in between. CDR3 bases: TGTGCCAGCAAAAAGGAGGGACGCCGGGTGGGGATGAACACTGAAGCTTTCTTT. Protein: CASKKEGRRVGMNTEAFF.

This chain uses TRBV6-5 with TRBJ2-7, with 7 nucleotides matching TRBD1. There are 14 residues in the CDR3. Germline CDR1 is MNHEY and CDR2 is SVGAGI. Trimming cost V 5 bases and J 2 bases; bases outside gene matches: 6. CDR3 amino acids: CASSKGQTTYEQYF. The CDR3, as DNA: TGTGCCAGCAGTAAGGGACAGACGACCTACGAGCAGTACTTC.

This chain links TRBV11-2 with TRBJ2-1, with a tentative D call TRBD2 (5 bases). CDR1 is SGHAT and CDR2 is FQNNGV in the germline V gene. The V end lost 7 bases, the J end lost 10 bases, and 17 bases lay between the germline ends. The length of the CDR3 is 13 residues. The CDR3 spells CASTGSSTGEQFF. In DNA, the CDR3 is TGTGCCAGCACCGGGTCTTCGACGGGAGAGCAGTTCTTC.

This clone appeared a few times. The chain carries TRBV29-1 and TRBJ2-3, with TRBD1 matching 8 bases. Germline CDR1 SQVTM, CDR2 ANQGSEA. The CDR3 totals 13 residues. With V trimmed by 6 bases and J by 5 bases, 7 bases remained unmatched. The CDR3 protein is CSVRTGRGDTQYF. The CDR3, as DNA: TGCAGCGTGAGGACAGGGCGAGGAGATACGCAGTATTTT.

V gene TRBV6-1 combines with J gene TRBJ1-2; the D gene is possibly TRBD1 (6 bases). This CDR3 spans 15 amino acids. V lost 5 bases, J lost 4 bases, and 17 bases lay in between. Looked up from germline, CDR1 is MNHNS and CDR2 is SASEGT. The CDR3 here is CASSTPRGDGYGYTF. DNA for the CDR3: TGTGCCAGCAGTACCCCAAGGGGGGATGGCTATGGCTACACCTTC.

The chain couples TRBV9 to TRBJ2-3, with D possibly TRBD2 on 6 matching bases. The CDR3 spans 15 residues. CDR1 SGDLS and CDR2 YYNGEE come from the germline V gene. The ends were cut back, 0 bases at V and 2 bases at J, with 10 bases in the middle. CDR3 sequence reads: CASSVAGVHTDTQYF. In nucleotides, the CDR3 is TGTGCCAGCAGCGTAGCGGGAGTTCACACAGATACGCAGTATTTT.

The rearrangement links TRBV7-9 to TRBJ2-1; 14 nucleotides match TRBD2. The germline V gene has CDR1 SEHNR and CDR2 FQNEAQ (reference sequence). There are 17 residues in the CDR3. The V segment lost 5 bases and the J segment 3 bases; nucleotides outside the gene matches: 6. The CDR3 here is CASSPRLAGGYYNEQFF. The CDR3 nucleotides read TGTGCCAGCAGCCCGAGACTAGCGGGAGGGTACTACAATGAGCAGTTCTTC.

The CDR3 loop reads CASTPPARLSADTQYF. The CDR3 nucleotides are TGTGCCAGCACCCCCCCCGCCCGGCTATCCGCAGATACGCAGTATTTT. V and J are TRBV5-6 and TRBJ2-3, with D unresolved. From germline, CDR1 is SGHDT and CDR2 YYEEEE. The ends were cut back, 6 bases at V and 4 bases at J, with 21 bases in the middle. CDR3 length: 16 amino acids.

The V call is TRBV7-8, the J call TRBJ1-2; no definite D call. The germline gives CDR1 SGHVS, CDR2 FQNEAQ. The CDR3 length is 14 residues. V was cut by 1 base and J by 6 bases, with 12 bases left in between. The CDR3 DNA reads as TGTGCCAGCAGCTTAGAGGCCGGATGGAATGGCTACACCTTC. Its translation is CASSLEAGWNGYTF.

J is TRBJ1-4 and V is TRBV29-1, with TRBD1 identical over 7 bases. V was clipped by 8 bases and J by 8 bases; unmatched bases: 11. Germline V CDR1 and CDR2: SQVTM, ANQGSEA. The CDR3 contains 13 residues. CDR3 region: CSLRDRECEKLFF. CDR3 bases: TGCAGCCTGAGAGACAGGGAATGCGAAAAACTGTTTTTT.

The CDR3 DNA reads as TGTGCCAGCAGCTTGACAGGGCTGGCGAATGAGCAGTTCTTC. This codes for CASSLTGLANEQFF. The rearrangement links TRBV7-9 to TRBJ2-1; 7 nucleotides line up with TRBD1. The CDR3 has 14 residues. The V and J ends lost 3 bases and 7 bases, in that order; junction bases with no gene match: 6. Germline CDR1 and CDR2: SEHNR and FQNEAQ (reference sequence).

As to this clone: Other nucleotide sequences from this sample produce the same CDR3. The chain uses TRBV6-1 and TRBJ1-1, with unresolved D. Germline V gene data show CDR1 as MNHNS and CDR2 as SASEGT. V was clipped by 4 bases and J by 2 bases, with 8 bases between them. This CDR3 comprises 13 residues. The CDR3 DNA is TGTGCCAGCAGTGTTTCGGTAAACACTGAAGCTTTCTTT. This gives the protein CASSVSVNTEAFF.

The chain uses TRBV2 and TRBJ1-3; no definite D call. Trimming cost V 1 base and J 4 bases, with 5 bases left between them. Germline V gene lookup returns CDR1 SNHLY and CDR2 FYNNEI. There are 13 residues in the CDR3. The CDR3 DNA is TGTGCCAGCAGTGAAGGGCGGGGAAACACCATATATTTT. Amino acid sequence: CASSEGRGNTIYF.